These 6 T cell receptor beta chains were sequenced from one sample in a study of shared clonotypes between healthy human individuals. Here immunoSEQ multiplex PCR was the method, and the copy in TCRdb shows in-frame clones only, minus some. The sample has about 1.1 million clones, about 84% seen once. Specimen: memory CD4+ T cells from PBMCs. Subset indicated: CD45RA-negative fraction. Receptor source: a man between 18 and 29 years old in good health. Some clones in this sample may be carry-over from other donors' samples.

This chain connects TRBV30 to TRBJ1-2, with D tentatively TRBD1 (5 bases). Germline CDR1 GTSNPN, CDR2 SVGIG (reference sequence). The CDR3 runs to 14 residues. With 0 bases removed from V and 2 bases from J, the gap between germline ends came to 10 bases. The CDR3: CAWSVNRGNYGYTF. The DNA of the CDR3 is TGTGCCTGGAGTGTAAACCGGGGGAACTATGGCTACACCTTC. Full variable domain (rest looked up from reference TRBV30 and TRBJ1-2): SQTIHQWPATLVQPVGSPLSLECTVEGTSNPNLYWYRQAAGRGLQLLFYSVGIGQISSEVPQNLSASRPQDRQFILSSKKLLLSDSGFYLCAWSVNRGNYGYTFGSGTRLTVV.

This rearrangement joins TRBV28 to TRBJ1-2; D unresolved. CDR1 and CDR2 from the germline V gene are MDHEN and SYDVKM. This CDR3 is 13 amino acids long. Trimming took off 5 bases at V and 8 bases at J, with 15 bases between the two ends. This chain's CDR3 is CASSAHIGFGYTF. DNA for the CDR3: TGTGCCAGCAGTGCACATATAGGGTTCGGCTACACCTTC.

CDR3 loop: CASSPRLAGANEQFF. The CDR3 nucleotides read TGTGCCAGCAGCCCGCGACTAGCGGGAGCAAATGAGCAGTTCTTC. The rearrangement joins TRBV9 to TRBJ2-1, with 12 nucleotides matching TRBD2. Losses at the gene ends were 4 bases for V and 7 bases for J; bases not matched to a gene: 6. CDR3 length: 15 residues. The V gene's germline CDR1 is SGDLS and CDR2 YYNGEE.

This chain uses TRBV12-5 with TRBJ1-1; 9 bases fit TRBD1. Germline CDR1 is LGHNT and CDR2 is FRNRAP. The CDR3 has 15 amino acids. Trimming at V came to 7 bases and at J to 4 bases, leaving 10 bases not matched to a gene. The CDR3 protein is CASATRGQGFTEAFF. CDR3 nucleotides: TGTGCTAGTGCCACGAGAGGACAGGGGTTCACTGAAGCTTTCTTT.

The V gene is TRBV29-1, the J gene TRBJ1-2, with TRBD1 as a possible D gene (5 bases). With 6 bases removed from V and 5 bases from J, the gap between germline ends came to 13 bases. The CDR3 has 12 amino acids. Germline V gene data show CDR1 as SQVTM and CDR2 as ANQGSEA. Here the CDR3 reads CSVRQLLYGYTF. The CDR3 DNA reads TGCAGCGTCCGACAGCTGCTGTATGGCTACACCTTC.

The CDR3 nucleotides read TGTGCCTGGAGTGTAAACAGGGGGGGCCTCTACGAGCAGTACTTC. As protein: CAWSVNRGGLYEQYF. This chain uses TRBV30 with TRBJ2-7, with D possibly matching TRBD1 (8 bases). CDR3 length: 15 amino acids. In germline, CDR1 is GTSNPN, CDR2 SVGIG (reference sequence). V shed 0 bases and J shed 3 bases, with 15 bases lying between them.